This T cell receptor beta chain was recorded in a study of CD4+ T cells in melanoma (dated by TCRdb to between 2021 and 2024). Concerning the study at large: Neoantigen-specific CD4+ T cells in human melanoma were what the study investigated. What the study reported, not specific to this receptor: The report described a correlation between neoantigen-specific CD4+ T cells and the function of CD8+ T cells, macrophages and B cells. Neoantigen-specific CD4+ T cells in melanoma were reported to have a range of differentiation states.

After removal of 5 bases from V and 2 bases from J, the junction retains 1 base not matched to a gene. The cysteine opens and the phenylalanine closes a CDR3 of 14 amino acids. The read is trimmed to its CDR3 DNA, 42 bases read in frame from base 1. CDR1 and CDR2, per the germline V gene, are KGHSH and LQKENI. The method behind the library was the immunoSEQ multiplex PCR assay. The source is immuneACCESS, and TCRdb retained only in-frame sequences with V and J called. Part of the clones is not carried over; for the studies checked, unresolved V genes explain less than half of this, and the remainder is unexplained. This sample gives about 140,000 clones in total; over 90% of them show up just once. Of the sample, less than 2% falls within the top ten clones. Donors were patients with melanoma. As to this clone: Its antigen is unknown. Per-base qualities were not stored, and no clone one base away is much larger.

The sequence came from a human donor with melanoma. This chain is built from TRBV18 and TRBJ1-3; 9 nucleotides in the junction match TRBD1. Here is the DNA: TGTGCCAGCTCAACAGGGGGCACTGGAAACACCATATATTTT. Its amino acids are CASSTGGTGNTIYF.